Included here is one T cell receptor beta chain sequence, with context. Its cognate antigen is unknown. This sample stems from a study of T cell responses to AZD1222 COVID-19 vaccine. Study-level findings and limits: Repertoires were obtained solely post-peak T cell response. Increased Spike-specific TCR breadth and depth were observed after two AZD1222 doses. Unmutated variant regions are reportedly targeted by nearly half of spike-specific TCRs. Females made up more of the donors, who were largely white British, and clonal diversity may have come out too low.

Libraries were prepared by immunoSEQ multiplex PCR; TCRdb keeps only in-frame clonotypes and omits some of them. The repertoire holds approximately 110,000 clones, with roughly nine tenths as singletons. This TCR was recovered from an adult who received the AZD1222 COVID-19 vaccine. The input for sequencing was peripheral blood, taken 28 days after the second AZD1222 dose.

DNA for the CDR3: TGTGCCAGCAGGATAGCCGGGACCCTAAACTATGGCTACACCTTC. Translating gives CASRIAGTLNYGYTF. The chain recombines TRBV6-5 with TRBJ1-2; D may be TRBD1 (5 bases). The V end lost 6 bases, the J end lost 2 bases, and 16 bases lay between the germline ends. The CDR3 is 15 amino acids. Germline lookup yields CDR1 MNHEY and CDR2 SVGAGI.